Listed below are T cell receptor beta chains from one sample, sequenced in a study of shared clonotypes between healthy human individuals. Measured with immunoSEQ multiplex PCR; TCRdb has only the in-frame clones, and not every one. The sample consists of a few million clones, around 95% of them appearing once. Sequencing input: naive CD8+ T cells from PBMCs. These receptors came from a man aged 18 to 30 in good health. Some clones in this sample may be carry-over from other donors' samples. The CDR3 runs from the conserved cysteine through the conserved F or W. The D gene is left open where the match is weak. A row's size may be missing; if present it is once, few, many or a size class.

d_gene,v_gene,abundance,j_gene,CDR3aa,CDR3nt
TRBD2,TRBV28,-,TRBJ2-7,CASSLGLAGHYEQYF,TGTGCCAGCAGTCTAGGACTAGCGGGTCATTACGAGCAGTACTTC
TRBD1,TRBV6-5,-,TRBJ2-6,CASSYGTASGANVLTF,TGTGCCAGCAGTTACGGGACAGCCTCTGGGGCCAACGTCCTGACTTTC
TRBD1,TRBV9,-,TRBJ2-7,CASSAGQGPYYSSYEQYF,TGTGCCAGCAGCGCGGGACAGGGTCCTTACTATAGCTCCTACGAGCAGTACTTC
-,TRBV5-1,-,TRBJ2-7,CASSFFAGVAYEQYF,TGCGCCAGCAGCTTCTTCGCTGGGGTTGCCTACGAGCAGTACTTC
-,TRBV30,once,TRBJ2-1,CAWSSPLRPSYNEQFF,TGTGCCTGGAGTTCCCCCCTGCGCCCCTCCTACAATGAGCAGTTCTTC
TRBD2,TRBV28,once,TRBJ2-5,CASKTVGGRQETQYF,TGTGCCAGCAAAACCGTCGGGGGGAGGCAAGAGACCCAGTACTTC
-,TRBV11-2,-,TRBJ2-7,CASSLETAVYEQYF,TGTGCCAGCAGCTTAGAGACAGCGGTCTACGAGCAGTACTTC
-,TRBV6-5,-,TRBJ1-4,CASSYSESGPNEKLFF,TGTGCCAGCAGTTACTCGGAATCGGGGCCTAATGAAAAACTGTTTTTT
-,TRBV5-6,-,TRBJ2-7,CASSLVGAHSYEQYF,TGTGCCAGCAGCTTGGTAGGTGCTCACAGCTACGAGCAGTACTTC
-,TRBV11-2,-,TRBJ2-7,CASSLVRGRGYEQYF,TGTGCCAGCAGCTTAGTACGGGGCAGGGGATACGAGCAGTACTTC
-,TRBV9,once,TRBJ2-2,CASSVGVGSGTGELFF,TGTGCCAGCAGCGTAGGGGTAGGAAGTGGGACCGGGGAGCTGTTTTTT
-,TRBV27,-,TRBJ2-1,CASSPLISGEQFF,TGTGCCAGCAGCCCTCTCATATCGGGTGAGCAGTTCTTC
TRBD2,TRBV5-6,-,TRBJ2-3,CASSPSSGGTQYF,TGTGCCAGCAGCCCCTCATCGGGAGGGACGCAGTATTTT
-,TRBV27,-,TRBJ1-2,CASSPAGTGYTF,TGTGCCAGTTCCCCTGCAGGGACTGGCTACACCTTC
-,TRBV5-6,once,TRBJ2-5,CASSPSVGTQYF,TGTGCCAGCAGCCCGAGCGTCGGGACCCAGTACTTC
TRBD1,TRBV10-1,-,TRBJ1-2,CASPTGGYGYTF,TGCGCCAGCCCGACAGGGGGCTATGGCTACACCTTC
TRBD1,TRBV5-4,-,TRBJ2-7,CASSSPGTGVYEQYF,TGTGCCAGCAGCTCACCCGGGACAGGGGTCTACGAGCAGTACTTC
TRBD2,TRBV10-1,-,TRBJ2-1,CASSDQREIYNEQFF,TGCGCCAGCAGTGATCAGCGGGAGATTTACAATGAGCAGTTCTTC
-,TRBV2,-,TRBJ2-7,CASSELPGESYEQYF,TGTGCCAGCAGTGAACTGCCCGGAGAGTCGTACGAGCAGTACTTC
TRBD1,TRBV2,-,TRBJ1-2,CASSSTGGLYGYTF,TGTGCCAGCAGTTCTACAGGGGGCCTCTATGGCTACACCTTC
-,TRBV19,-,TRBJ1-1,CASGRDGETEAFF,TGTGCCAGTGGCCGGGACGGCGAGACTGAAGCTTTCTTT
-,TRBV4-1,-,TRBJ2-7,CASSQEGTPAYEQYF,TGCGCCAGCAGCCAGGAGGGGACACCCGCCTACGAGCAGTACTTC
TRBD2,TRBV5-1,once,TRBJ2-3,CASSLTERGPTDTQYF,TGCGCCAGCAGCCTAACGGAGCGGGGACCCACAGATACGCAGTATTTT
-,TRBV27,few,TRBJ1-2,CASSTTTGYGYTF,TGTGCCAGCAGTACCACGACAGGCTATGGCTACACCTTC
-,TRBV7-9,-,TRBJ2-7,CASKGDSYEQYF,TGTGCCAGCAAGGGCGACTCCTACGAGCAGTACTTC
-,TRBV9,-,TRBJ1-1,CASSVAGRTEAFF,TGTGCCAGCAGCGTAGCGGGGCGTACTGAAGCTTTCTTT
-,TRBV4-3,-,TRBJ1-2,CASSQEGPGPRGDYGYTF,TGCGCCAGCAGCCAAGAAGGACCAGGTCCGCGGGGCGACTATGGCTACACCTTC
-,TRBV19,-,TRBJ2-7,CASSMRGATYEQYF,TGTGCCAGTAGTATGCGAGGGGCCACCTACGAGCAGTACTTC
-,TRBV29-1,-,TRBJ2-1,CSVERGGEQFF,TGCAGCGTTGAGAGGGGGGGTGAGCAGTTCTTC
-,TRBV4-3,-,TRBJ2-1,CASSQDSGPYNEQFF,TGCGCCAGCAGCCAAGATAGCGGACCCTACAATGAGCAGTTCTTC
TRBD2,TRBV9,-,TRBJ2-1,CASSGGTSDYDEQFF,TGTGCCAGCAGCGGGGGGACTAGCGACTACGATGAGCAGTTCTTC
-,TRBV7-2,-,TRBJ2-3,CASRVTDTQYF,TGTGCCAGCAGAGTAACAGATACGCAGTATTTT
-,TRBV11-2,-,TRBJ2-7,CASGGLLYEQYF,TGTGCCAGCGGGGGGCTTCTCTACGAGCAGTACTTC
-,TRBV4-3,once,TRBJ1-2,CASSQDRFGGSYGYTF,TGCGCCAGCAGCCAAGATAGGTTCGGAGGGTCCTATGGCTACACCTTC
TRBD1,TRBV2,-,TRBJ2-5,CASISDRGSLKTQYF,TGTGCCAGCATTTCGGACAGGGGATCGTTAAAGACCCAGTACTTC
-,TRBV7-9,-,TRBJ2-1,CASSPGSKDNEQFF,TGTGCCAGCAGCCCTGGATCGAAAGACAATGAGCAGTTCTTC
-,TRBV6-6,-,TRBJ2-7,CASSYSSDTDYEQYF,TGTGCCAGCAGTTACTCTAGCGACACCGACTACGAGCAGTACTTC
-,TRBV9,-,TRBJ1-5,CASSVDGLPNQPQHF,TGTGCCAGCAGCGTAGATGGGTTACCTAATCAGCCCCAGCATTTT
-,TRBV7-9,-,TRBJ2-1,CASSSSDRNNEQFF,TGTGCCAGCAGCTCTTCCGACCGGAACAATGAGCAGTTCTTC
-,TRBV30,-,TRBJ1-1,CAWSGQGLLAFF,TGTGCCTGGAGTGGTCAGGGGCTGCTGGCTTTCTTT
TRBD1,TRBV4-1,-,TRBJ2-7,CASSRRQGTTYEQYF,TGCGCCAGCAGCCGAAGACAGGGGACAACCTACGAGCAGTACTTC
-,TRBV5-6,-,TRBJ2-5,CASLSRTSQFFSQETQYF,TGTGCCAGCCTATCGCGAACTAGCCAATTTTTCTCCCAAGAGACCCAGTACTTC
-,TRBV27,-,TRBJ1-4,CASSLLRPPNEKLFF,TGTGCCAGCAGTTTATTAAGGCCTCCTAATGAAAAACTGTTTTTT
-,TRBV28,few,TRBJ2-7,CASMGVYEQYF,TGTGCCAGCATGGGCGTCTACGAGCAGTACTTC
-,TRBV7-8,once,TRBJ1-2,CASSPLSGIHGYTF,TGTGCCAGCAGCCCCTTATCGGGGATTCATGGCTACACCTTC
-,TRBV5-6,-,TRBJ2-7,CASSSGGRREQYF,TGTGCCAGCAGCTCAGGAGGGCGGCGGGAGCAGTACTTC
TRBD2,TRBV11-2,-,TRBJ2-5,CASSPRGLAGGPRETQYF,TGTGCCAGCAGCCCCAGGGGGCTAGCGGGAGGGCCGAGGGAGACCCAGTACTTC
TRBD1,TRBV4-1,-,TRBJ2-7,CASSQVRQGAYEQYF,TGCGCCAGCAGCCAAGTACGGCAGGGGGCCTACGAGCAGTACTTC
-,TRBV27,-,TRBJ2-7,CASSLSDRAYEQYF,TGTGCCAGCAGTTTATCGGACCGAGCCTACGAGCAGTACTTC
TRBD1,TRBV7-6,-,TRBJ2-7,CASSVTGEYEQYF,TGTGCCAGCAGCGTTACAGGGGAGTACGAGCAGTACTTC
TRBD1,TRBV4-2,-,TRBJ1-1,CASSQTGFTEAFF,TGTGCCAGCAGCCAGACAGGGTTCACTGAAGCTTTCTTT
-,TRBV5-6,-,TRBJ1-1,CASSRQAEAFF,TGTGCCAGCAGCCGGCAAGCCGAAGCTTTCTTT
-,TRBV2,-,TRBJ1-4,CASSAALRTEFNEKLFF,TGTGCCAGCAGTGCTGCCCTTCGGACGGAGTTTAATGAAAAACTGTTTTTT
-,TRBV15,-,TRBJ1-4,CATSRDSEKLFF,TGTGCCACCAGCAGAGATTCTGAAAAACTGTTTTTT
TRBD2,TRBV6-1,once,TRBJ2-7,CATFLGGRNEQYF,TGTGCCACGTTCCTGGGAGGGAGAAACGAGCAGTACTTC
-,TRBV29-1,-,TRBJ2-3,CSVEVILSPVDTQYF,TGCAGCGTTGAAGTTATCTTGAGTCCGGTAGATACGCAGTATTTT
-,TRBV9,-,TRBJ1-1,CASSDGRRMNTEAFF,TGTGCCAGCAGCGACGGGAGGAGGATGAACACTGAAGCTTTCTTT
TRBD2,TRBV18,-,TRBJ2-7,CASSPASGPYEQYF,TGTGCCAGCTCACCGGCTAGCGGTCCCTACGAGCAGTACTTC